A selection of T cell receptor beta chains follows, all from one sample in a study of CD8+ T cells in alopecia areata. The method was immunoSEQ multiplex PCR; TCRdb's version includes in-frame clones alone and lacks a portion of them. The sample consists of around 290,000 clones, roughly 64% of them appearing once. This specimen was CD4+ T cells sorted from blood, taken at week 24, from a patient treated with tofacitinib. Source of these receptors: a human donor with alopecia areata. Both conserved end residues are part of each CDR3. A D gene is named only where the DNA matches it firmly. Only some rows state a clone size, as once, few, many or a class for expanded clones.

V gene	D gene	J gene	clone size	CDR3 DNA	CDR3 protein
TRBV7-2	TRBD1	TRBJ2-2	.	TGTGCCAGCAGCTTTACAGGGGGACGGACCGGGGAGCTGTTTTTT	CASSFTGGRTGELFF
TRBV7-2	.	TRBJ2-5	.	TGTGCCAGCAGCTTAGGTGGGGGCCAAGAGACCCAGTACTTC	CASSLGGGQETQYF
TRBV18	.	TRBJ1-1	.	TGTGCCAGCTCACCACAGGTAGGGACAGAAGCTTTCTTT	CASSPQVGTEAFF
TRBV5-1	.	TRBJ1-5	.	TGCGCCAGCAGCTTGGCCTTGGGGGGTCAGCCCCAGCATTTT	CASSLALGGQPQHF
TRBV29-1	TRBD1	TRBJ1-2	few	TGCAGCGACCGGACAGGGGAATATGGCTACACCTTC	CSDRTGEYGYTF
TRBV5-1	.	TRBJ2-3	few	TGCGCCAGCAGCCAGGACAGTCTCACAGATACGCAGTATTTT	CASSQDSLTDTQYF
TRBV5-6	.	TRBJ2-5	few	TGTGCCAGCAGCCCGGGGGACAGTCGGGTGGCCCAGTACTTC	CASSPGDSRVAQYF
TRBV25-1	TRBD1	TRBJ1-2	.	TGTGCCAGCGGGGACAGTTCCTTAGCTAACTATGGCTACACCTTC	CASGDSSLANYGYTF
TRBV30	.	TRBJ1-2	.	TGTGCCTGGAGTCGGGGAGAAGGCTATGGCTACACCTTC	CAWSRGEGYGYTF
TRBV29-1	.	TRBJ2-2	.	TGCAGCGTTGGGACAGGGAGGGGAAACACCGGGGAGCTGTTTTTT	CSVGTGRGNTGELFF
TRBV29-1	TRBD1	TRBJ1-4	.	TGCAGCGTTGGGACAGGGGGCGCGAGGGAAAAACTGTTTTTT	CSVGTGGAREKLFF
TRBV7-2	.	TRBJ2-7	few	TGTGCCAGCAGCTTAGAACGCGGATTTGGCGAGCAGTACTTC	CASSLERGFGEQYF
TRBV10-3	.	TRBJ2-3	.	TGTGCCATCGGGCCCAGGGGCTTAGGGCTCACAGATACGCAGTATTTT	CAIGPRGLGLTDTQYF
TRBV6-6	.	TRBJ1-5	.	TGTGCCAGCAGTTCTGACTGGGGGATGAATCAGCCCCAGCATTTT	CASSSDWGMNQPQHF
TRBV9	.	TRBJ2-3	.	TGTGCCAGCAGCAAAGCGCAGGATACGCAGTATTTT	CASSKAQDTQYF
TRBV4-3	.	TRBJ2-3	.	TGCGCCAGCAGCCCGACGGGGGGCTCAATCACAGATACGCAGTATTTT	CASSPTGGSITDTQYF
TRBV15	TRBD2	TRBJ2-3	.	TGTGCCACCAGCAGAGATCTCCCCTCTAGCGGGGGGCTTAGCACAGATACGCAGTATTTT	CATSRDLPSSGGLSTDTQYF
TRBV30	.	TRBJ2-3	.	TGTGCCTGGAGCGGCCTAGCTAGCACAGATACGCAGTATTTT	CAWSGLASTDTQYF
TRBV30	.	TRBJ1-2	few	TGTGCCTCGCGACCGTTCTATGGCTACACCTTC	CASRPFYGYTF
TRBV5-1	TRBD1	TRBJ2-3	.	TGCGCCAGCAGCTTGGGGGCAGGGGGCCACACAGATACGCAGTATTTT	CASSLGAGGHTDTQYF
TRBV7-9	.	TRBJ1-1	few	TGTGCCAGCAGTCCCCATCAGGGTCTTGAAGCTTTCTTT	CASSPHQGLEAFF
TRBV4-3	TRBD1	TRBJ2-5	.	TGCGCCAGCAGCAGAGGACGACCGGGACAGGGGAATGTCCCCCAGTACTTC	CASSRGRPGQGNVPQYF
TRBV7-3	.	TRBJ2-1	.	TGTGCCAGCAGCCTCGACCGGGGTAATGAGCAGTTCTTC	CASSLDRGNEQFF
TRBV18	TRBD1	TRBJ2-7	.	TGTGCCAGCTCACCGGGACAGGGGGTGTACGAGCAGTACTTC	CASSPGQGVYEQYF
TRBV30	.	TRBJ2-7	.	TGTGCCTGGAGTGTAACTGGACTAAGCAGACGGGAGCAGTACTTC	CAWSVTGLSRREQYF
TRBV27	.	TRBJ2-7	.	TGTGCCAGCACACCCAGAGGCCCCGCGGGTGGCTACGAGCAGTACTTC	CASTPRGPAGGYEQYF
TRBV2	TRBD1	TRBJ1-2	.	TGTGCCAGCAGAGAGACAGGGGTCGATGGCTACACCTTC	CASRETGVDGYTF
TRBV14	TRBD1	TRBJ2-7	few	TGTGCCAGCAGCCAAGGTGTGAGCAGGGGGCATTACGAGCAGTACTTC	CASSQGVSRGHYEQYF
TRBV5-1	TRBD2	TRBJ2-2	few	TGCGCCAGCAGCTTGCGGGAGGCGAACACCGGGGAGCTGTTTTTT	CASSLREANTGELFF
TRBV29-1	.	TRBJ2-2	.	TGCAGCGTTGAAGGGGGAGGCACCGGGGAGCTGTTTTTT	CSVEGGGTGELFF
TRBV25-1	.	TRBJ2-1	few	TGTGCCAGCAGTGATGGCGGCCGCAATGAGCAGTTCTTC	CASSDGGRNEQFF
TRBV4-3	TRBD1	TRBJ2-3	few	TGCGCCAGCAGCCAAGGGGGGACAGGGTGGAGCACAGATACGCAGTATTTT	CASSQGGTGWSTDTQYF
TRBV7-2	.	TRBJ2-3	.	TGTGCCAGCAGCTTAGAGCCTAGCACAGATACGCAGTATTTT	CASSLEPSTDTQYF
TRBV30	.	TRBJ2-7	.	TGTGCCTGGAGAGGGAGAAACGAGCAGTACTTC	CAWRGRNEQYF
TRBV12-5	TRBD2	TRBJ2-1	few	TGTGCTAGTGGTGAAGCGGGGTACAATGAGCAGTTCTTC	CASGEAGYNEQFF